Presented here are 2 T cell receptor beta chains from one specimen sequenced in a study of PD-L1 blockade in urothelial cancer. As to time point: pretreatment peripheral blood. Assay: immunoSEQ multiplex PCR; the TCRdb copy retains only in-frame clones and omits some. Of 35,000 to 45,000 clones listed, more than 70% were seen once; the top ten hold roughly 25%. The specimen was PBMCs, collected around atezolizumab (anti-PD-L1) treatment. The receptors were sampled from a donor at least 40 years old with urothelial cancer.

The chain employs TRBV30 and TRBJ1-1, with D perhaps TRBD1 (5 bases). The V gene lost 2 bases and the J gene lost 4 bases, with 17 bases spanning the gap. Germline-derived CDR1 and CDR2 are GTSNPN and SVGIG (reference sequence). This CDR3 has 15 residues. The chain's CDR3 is CAWSPIVPGGTEAFF. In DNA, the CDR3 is TGTGCCTGGAGTCCTATCGTCCCGGGGGGCACTGAAGCTTTCTTT.

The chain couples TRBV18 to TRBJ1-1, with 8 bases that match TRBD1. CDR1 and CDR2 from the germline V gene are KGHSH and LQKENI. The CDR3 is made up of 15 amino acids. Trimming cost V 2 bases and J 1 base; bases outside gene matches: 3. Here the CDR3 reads CASSPGQGGNTEAFF. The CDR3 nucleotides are TGTGCCAGCTCACCAGGACAGGGTGGGAACACTGAAGCTTTCTTT.